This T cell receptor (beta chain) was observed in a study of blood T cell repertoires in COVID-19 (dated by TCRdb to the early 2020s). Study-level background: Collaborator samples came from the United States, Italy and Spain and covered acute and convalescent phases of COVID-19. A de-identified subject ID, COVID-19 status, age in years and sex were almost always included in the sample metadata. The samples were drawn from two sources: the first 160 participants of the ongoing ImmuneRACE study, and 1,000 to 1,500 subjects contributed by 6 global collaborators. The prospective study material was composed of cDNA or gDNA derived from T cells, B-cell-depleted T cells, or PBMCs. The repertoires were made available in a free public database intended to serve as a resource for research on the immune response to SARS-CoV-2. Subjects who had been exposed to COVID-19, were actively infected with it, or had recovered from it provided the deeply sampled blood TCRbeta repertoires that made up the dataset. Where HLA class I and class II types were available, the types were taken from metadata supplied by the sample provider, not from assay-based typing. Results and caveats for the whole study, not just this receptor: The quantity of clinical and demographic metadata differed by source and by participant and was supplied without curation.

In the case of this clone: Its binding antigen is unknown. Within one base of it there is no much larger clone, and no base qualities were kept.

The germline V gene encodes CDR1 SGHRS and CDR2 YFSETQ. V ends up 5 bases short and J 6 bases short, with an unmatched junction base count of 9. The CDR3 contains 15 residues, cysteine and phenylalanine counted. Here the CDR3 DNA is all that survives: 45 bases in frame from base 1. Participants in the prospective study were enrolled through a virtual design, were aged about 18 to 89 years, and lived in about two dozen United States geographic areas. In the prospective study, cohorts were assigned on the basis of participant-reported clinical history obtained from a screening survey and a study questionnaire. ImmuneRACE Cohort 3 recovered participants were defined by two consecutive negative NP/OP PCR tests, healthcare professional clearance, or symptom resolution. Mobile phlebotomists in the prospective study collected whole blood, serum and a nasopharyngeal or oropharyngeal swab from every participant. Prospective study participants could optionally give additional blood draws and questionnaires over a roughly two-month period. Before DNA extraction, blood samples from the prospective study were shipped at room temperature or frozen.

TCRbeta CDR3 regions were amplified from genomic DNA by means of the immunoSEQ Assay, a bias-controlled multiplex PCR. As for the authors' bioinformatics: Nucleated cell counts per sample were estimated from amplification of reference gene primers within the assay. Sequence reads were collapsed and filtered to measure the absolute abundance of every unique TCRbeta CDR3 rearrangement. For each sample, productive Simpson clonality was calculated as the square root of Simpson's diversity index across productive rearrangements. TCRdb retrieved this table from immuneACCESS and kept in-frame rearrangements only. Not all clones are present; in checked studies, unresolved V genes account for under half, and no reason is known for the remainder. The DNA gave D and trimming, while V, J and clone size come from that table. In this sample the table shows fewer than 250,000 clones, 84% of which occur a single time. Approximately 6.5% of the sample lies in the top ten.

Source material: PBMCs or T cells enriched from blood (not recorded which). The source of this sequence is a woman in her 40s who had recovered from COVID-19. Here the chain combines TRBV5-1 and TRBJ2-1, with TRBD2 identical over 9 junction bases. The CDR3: CASSPTGAGGNEQFF. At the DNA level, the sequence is TGCGCCAGCAGTCCCACGGGAGCGGGGGGCAATGAGCAGTTCTTC.